The rows below give T cell receptor beta chains drawn from one sample of a study of control samples from healthy donors and cancer patients. Clones were sequenced by immunoSEQ multiplex PCR, and TCRdb holds only the in-frame ones, with some missing. The sample records around 30,000 clones, 94% being singletons. The source material was blood. Receptors were obtained from a man between 60 and 75 years old in good health. Both conserved end residues are part of each CDR3. The D gene is left open where the match is weak. Part of the rows lack a size; the others show once, few, many or a class for expanded clones.

abundance: few; j_gene: TRBJ2-7; len: 15; v_gene: TRBV5-6; d_gene: .; CDR3nt: TGTGCCAGCAGCTTGTCCGGAGCTAGCTCCTACGAGCAGTACTTC; CDR3aa: CASSLSGASSYEQYF
abundance: .; j_gene: TRBJ2-1; len: 13; v_gene: TRBV11-1; d_gene: TRBD1; CDR3nt: TGTGCCAGCAGCCCGGGACAGTACAATGAGCAGTTCTTC; CDR3aa: CASSPGQYNEQFF
abundance: .; j_gene: TRBJ1-2; len: 15; v_gene: TRBV15; d_gene: .; CDR3nt: TGTGCCACCAGCAGAGATGTAAGGTCGGGCTATGGCTACACCTTC; CDR3aa: CATSRDVRSGYGYTF
abundance: .; j_gene: TRBJ1-6; len: 12; v_gene: TRBV19; d_gene: .; CDR3nt: TGTGCCAGTAAGACAGCGATGACACCCCTCCACTTT; CDR3aa: CASKTAMTPLHF
abundance: .; j_gene: TRBJ1-2; len: 14; v_gene: TRBV6-5; d_gene: .; CDR3nt: TGTGCCAGCAGTTTCACGGCGGGGGACTATGGCTACACCTTC; CDR3aa: CASSFTAGDYGYTF
abundance: once; j_gene: TRBJ2-1; len: 18; v_gene: TRBV14; d_gene: TRBD1; CDR3nt: TGTGCCAGCAGCCGTTATTTACTCCGGGACAGAGAATACAATGAGCAGTTCTTC; CDR3aa: CASSRYLLRDREYNEQFF
abundance: .; j_gene: TRBJ2-7; len: 15; v_gene: TRBV10-3; d_gene: TRBD2; CDR3nt: TGTGCCATCAGTGAGTCGGGGGGGGAGAGCTACGAGCAGTACTTC; CDR3aa: CAISESGGESYEQYF
abundance: .; j_gene: TRBJ2-1; len: 15; v_gene: TRBV5-1; d_gene: TRBD1; CDR3nt: TGCGCCAGCAGCTCGAGGGGACAGAATTACAATGAGCAGTTCTTC; CDR3aa: CASSSRGQNYNEQFF
abundance: .; j_gene: TRBJ2-1; len: 16; v_gene: TRBV4-2; d_gene: .; CDR3nt: TGTGCCAGCAGCCAAGATTTTGGGGGCTCCTACAATGAGCAGTTCTTC; CDR3aa: CASSQDFGGSYNEQFF
abundance: .; j_gene: TRBJ1-3; len: 14; v_gene: TRBV7-9; d_gene: .; CDR3nt: TGTGCCAGCAGAACAGGGAGCTCTGGAAACACCATATATTTT; CDR3aa: CASRTGSSGNTIYF
abundance: .; j_gene: TRBJ1-3; len: 17; v_gene: TRBV4-3; d_gene: .; CDR3nt: TGCGCCAGCAGCCAAGTAAGAATGCAGGGACTTGGAAACACCATATATTTT; CDR3aa: CASSQVRMQGLGNTIYF
abundance: once; j_gene: TRBJ2-3; len: 13; v_gene: TRBV19; d_gene: .; CDR3nt: TGTGCCAGCCGCCCGGAAGACACAGATACGCAGTATTTT; CDR3aa: CASRPEDTDTQYF
abundance: .; j_gene: TRBJ2-1; len: 14; v_gene: TRBV18; d_gene: .; CDR3nt: TGTGCCAGCTCACCAAGGGGCTCCTACAATGAGCAGTTCTTC; CDR3aa: CASSPRGSYNEQFF
abundance: .; j_gene: TRBJ2-1; len: 18; v_gene: TRBV3-1/TRBV3-2; d_gene: TRBD2; CDR3nt: TGTGCCAGCAGCCAAGATGGCGGGGGGGCCATCCTCAGGGAGGAGCAGTTCTTC; CDR3aa: CASSQDGGGAILREEQFF
abundance: .; j_gene: TRBJ1-3; len: 16; v_gene: TRBV29-1; d_gene: .; CDR3nt: TGCAGCGTTGCCTTCGCCGCCAGTCAGGCAAGAAACACCATATATTTT; CDR3aa: CSVAFAASQARNTIYF
abundance: .; j_gene: TRBJ2-7; len: 15; v_gene: TRBV5-6; d_gene: TRBD2; CDR3nt: TGTGCCAGCAGCTCCGGACCCGGGGGGGCCTACGAGCAGTACTTC; CDR3aa: CASSSGPGGAYEQYF
abundance: .; j_gene: TRBJ2-3; len: 14; v_gene: TRBV7-8; d_gene: .; CDR3nt: TGTGCCAGCAGCGGGTGGGGCCTTGGGGATACGCAGTATTTT; CDR3aa: CASSGWGLGDTQYF
abundance: .; j_gene: TRBJ1-1; len: 12; v_gene: TRBV6-2/TRBV6-3; d_gene: .; CDR3nt: TGTGCCAGCAGTTACGTAGGGTCCCGAGCTTTCTTT; CDR3aa: CASSYVGSRAFF
abundance: .; j_gene: TRBJ2-7; len: 11; v_gene: TRBV30; d_gene: .; CDR3nt: TGTGCCTGGAGTTATAGATACGAGCAGTACTTC; CDR3aa: CAWSYRYEQYF
abundance: .; j_gene: TRBJ2-2; len: 15; v_gene: TRBV7-2; d_gene: .; CDR3nt: TGTGCCAGCAGCCAGGGACGGACGAACACCGGGGAGCTGTTTTTT; CDR3aa: CASSQGRTNTGELFF
abundance: once; j_gene: TRBJ1-1; len: 17; v_gene: TRBV7-9; d_gene: TRBD1; CDR3nt: TGTGCCAGCGGAACAGGATTGGGGACAGGGTCGAACACTGAAGCTTTCTTT; CDR3aa: CASGTGLGTGSNTEAFF
abundance: .; j_gene: TRBJ1-2; len: 15; v_gene: TRBV4-1; d_gene: TRBD1; CDR3nt: TGCGCCAGCAGCCCGGACCACAGGGGAGTCTATGGCTACACCTTC; CDR3aa: CASSPDHRGVYGYTF
abundance: .; j_gene: TRBJ2-2; len: 16; v_gene: TRBV7-2; d_gene: .; CDR3nt: TGTGCCAGCAGCTTATGGGCCGGGACGAACACCGGGGAGCTGTTTTTT; CDR3aa: CASSLWAGTNTGELFF
abundance: .; j_gene: TRBJ1-1; len: 14; v_gene: TRBV6-4; d_gene: TRBD1; CDR3nt: TGTGCCAGCAGCCCCAGGGGGGAACGTACTGAAGCTTTCTTT; CDR3aa: CASSPRGERTEAFF
abundance: .; j_gene: TRBJ1-3; len: 13; v_gene: TRBV5-3; d_gene: .; CDR3nt: TGTGCCAGAAGCTTTAGGGATAGCGACACCATATATTTT; CDR3aa: CARSFRDSDTIYF
abundance: .; j_gene: TRBJ1-2; len: 14; v_gene: TRBV19; d_gene: TRBD1; CDR3nt: TGTGCCAGTAGTTTTGGGACAGGGAATTTCGGCTACACCTTC; CDR3aa: CASSFGTGNFGYTF
abundance: .; j_gene: TRBJ1-5; len: 14; v_gene: TRBV6-5; d_gene: .; CDR3nt: TGTGCCAGCAGTTACTCTAGGGGGAATCAGCCCCAGCATTTT; CDR3aa: CASSYSRGNQPQHF
abundance: .; j_gene: TRBJ2-3; len: 14; v_gene: TRBV6-2/TRBV6-3; d_gene: .; CDR3nt: TGTGCCAGCAGTTACTCGACTACCACAGATACGCAGTATTTT; CDR3aa: CASSYSTTTDTQYF
abundance: .; j_gene: TRBJ2-7; len: 10; v_gene: TRBV20-1; d_gene: .; CDR3nt: TGCAGTGCTGGTTCCTACGAGCAGTACTTC; CDR3aa: CSAGSYEQYF
abundance: few; j_gene: TRBJ1-2; len: 19; v_gene: TRBV5-6; d_gene: .; CDR3nt: TGTGCCAGCAGCTTCATCCCCCAATTACAACTACCGATAAACTATGGCTACACCTTC; CDR3aa: CASSFIPQLQLPINYGYTF
abundance: .; j_gene: TRBJ2-3; len: 14; v_gene: TRBV5-4; d_gene: TRBD2; CDR3nt: TGTGCCAGCAGCTCCGGGACTAGTACAGATACGCAGTATTTT; CDR3aa: CASSSGTSTDTQYF
abundance: once; j_gene: TRBJ1-4; len: 16; v_gene: TRBV27; d_gene: TRBD1; CDR3nt: TGTGCCAGCAGTTTGACGACCGGGACAGCTAATGAAAAACTGTTTTTT; CDR3aa: CASSLTTGTANEKLFF
abundance: .; j_gene: TRBJ2-3; len: 16; v_gene: TRBV7-3; d_gene: .; CDR3nt: TGTGCCAGCAGCTTATACGGGGCCCTAAGCACAGATACGCAGTATTTT; CDR3aa: CASSLYGALSTDTQYF
abundance: .; j_gene: TRBJ1-1; len: 12; v_gene: TRBV18; d_gene: TRBD1; CDR3nt: TGTGCCAGCGGGACAGGGAACACTGAAGCTTTCTTT; CDR3aa: CASGTGNTEAFF
abundance: .; j_gene: TRBJ2-2; len: 15; v_gene: TRBV19; d_gene: TRBD2; CDR3nt: TGTGCCAGTAGTGCCCTAGCGGGGGGGCAAGAGGAGCTGTTTTTT; CDR3aa: CASSALAGGQEELFF
abundance: .; j_gene: TRBJ2-1; len: 16; v_gene: TRBV7-9; d_gene: .; CDR3nt: TGTGCCAGCAGCCCACAGGGTGCACTGAATAGAAATGAGCAGTTCTTC; CDR3aa: CASSPQGALNRNEQFF
abundance: .; j_gene: TRBJ2-2; len: 14; v_gene: TRBV19; d_gene: TRBD1; CDR3nt: TGTGCCACTATGGGGCAGGGGGCATATGGGGAGCTGTTTTTT; CDR3aa: CATMGQGAYGELFF
abundance: .; j_gene: TRBJ1-6; len: 15; v_gene: TRBV7-2; d_gene: TRBD1; CDR3nt: TGTGCCAGCAGCTCACGGACAGGGATTAATTCACCCCTCCACTTT; CDR3aa: CASSSRTGINSPLHF
abundance: once; j_gene: TRBJ2-1; len: 13; v_gene: TRBV10-1; d_gene: .; CDR3nt: TGCGCCAGCTCTGACTGGCTTAGGGATGAGCAGTTCTTC; CDR3aa: CASSDWLRDEQFF
abundance: .; j_gene: TRBJ2-7; len: 15; v_gene: TRBV19; d_gene: TRBD1; CDR3nt: TGTGCCAGTAGTCCCGGGACAGGAAGGTCCTACGAGCAGTACTTC; CDR3aa: CASSPGTGRSYEQYF
abundance: once; j_gene: TRBJ1-6; len: 16; v_gene: TRBV6-5; d_gene: .; CDR3nt: TGTGCCAGCAGTTACTTGCCAGGGAGCGGTAATTCACCCCTCCACTTT; CDR3aa: CASSYLPGSGNSPLHF
abundance: .; j_gene: TRBJ2-6; len: 15; v_gene: TRBV6-2/TRBV6-3; d_gene: .; CDR3nt: TGTGCCAGCAGTTCCGAGGGCACAGGGGCCAACGTCCTGACTTTC; CDR3aa: CASSSEGTGANVLTF
abundance: .; j_gene: TRBJ2-5; len: 16; v_gene: TRBV18; d_gene: .; CDR3nt: TGTGCCAGCTCACAAGCCGGACGTCTACCCAAGGAGACCCAGTACTTC; CDR3aa: CASSQAGRLPKETQYF
abundance: .; j_gene: TRBJ2-5; len: 15; v_gene: TRBV5-6; d_gene: .; CDR3nt: TGTGCCAGCAGCTGGACCGGGTCCATAGGAGAGACCCAGTACTTC; CDR3aa: CASSWTGSIGETQYF
abundance: .; j_gene: TRBJ1-2; len: 14; v_gene: TRBV7-8; d_gene: TRBD1; CDR3nt: TGTGCCAGCAGCCGACAGGGGGCGGACTATGGCTACACCTTC; CDR3aa: CASSRQGADYGYTF
abundance: .; j_gene: TRBJ2-7; len: 16; v_gene: TRBV4-3; d_gene: TRBD2; CDR3nt: TGCGCCAGCAGCCAAGAGGAGGAGCGGGGAAGCTACGAGCAGTACTTC; CDR3aa: CASSQEEERGSYEQYF
abundance: .; j_gene: TRBJ2-3; len: 13; v_gene: TRBV5-8; d_gene: TRBD2; CDR3nt: TGTGCCTCCGAGAGGCGGGGGACAGATACGCAGTATTTT; CDR3aa: CASERRGTDTQYF
abundance: once; j_gene: TRBJ1-1; len: 13; v_gene: TRBV7-9; d_gene: .; CDR3nt: TGTGCCAGCAGCTGGACAGAGAACACTGAAGCTTTCTTT; CDR3aa: CASSWTENTEAFF
abundance: once; j_gene: TRBJ1-3; len: 14; v_gene: TRBV7-2; d_gene: .; CDR3nt: TGTGCCAGCAGCTTAGCGCTGTACGGAAACACCATATATTTT; CDR3aa: CASSLALYGNTIYF
abundance: .; j_gene: TRBJ2-7; len: 14; v_gene: TRBV5-1; d_gene: .; CDR3nt: TGCGCCAGCAGCTTGGGGGGTGGCAGCTACGAGCAGTACTTC; CDR3aa: CASSLGGGSYEQYF
abundance: .; j_gene: TRBJ1-1; len: 14; v_gene: TRBV10-1; d_gene: TRBD1; CDR3nt: TGCGCCAGCGCGAGGGACAGAAAAAACACTGAAGCTTTCTTT; CDR3aa: CASARDRKNTEAFF
abundance: once; j_gene: TRBJ1-1; len: 12; v_gene: TRBV19; d_gene: .; CDR3nt: TGTGCCAGTAGTATTGCAGGCACTGAAGCTTTCTTT; CDR3aa: CASSIAGTEAFF
abundance: .; j_gene: TRBJ1-2; len: 14; v_gene: TRBV6-6; d_gene: .; CDR3nt: TGTGCCAGCAAAGACGCTGGGGGCGCTGTGAGCTACACCTTC; CDR3aa: CASKDAGGAVSYTF
abundance: .; j_gene: TRBJ1-1; len: 15; v_gene: TRBV2; d_gene: .; CDR3nt: TGTGCCAGCAGTGAAAGGCGACAGGCGAACACTGAAGCTTTCTTT; CDR3aa: CASSERRQANTEAFF
abundance: .; j_gene: TRBJ1-1; len: 14; v_gene: TRBV6-2/TRBV6-3; d_gene: .; CDR3nt: TGTGCCAGCAGTACCAATTACAGGGTCACTGAAGCTTTCTTT; CDR3aa: CASSTNYRVTEAFF
abundance: .; j_gene: TRBJ1-5; len: 15; v_gene: TRBV7-9; d_gene: TRBD1; CDR3nt: TGTGCCAGCAGCAGTTTACAGGGGGGACATCAGCCCCAGCATTTT; CDR3aa: CASSSLQGGHQPQHF
abundance: .; j_gene: TRBJ2-7; len: 14; v_gene: TRBV28; d_gene: .; CDR3nt: TGTGCCAGCACTAACCAGGGGCCTACATACGAGCAGTACTTC; CDR3aa: CASTNQGPTYEQYF
abundance: once; j_gene: TRBJ2-2; len: 15; v_gene: TRBV7-8; d_gene: TRBD1; CDR3nt: TGTGCCAGCAGCCCGACCCGACAGGGCACCGGGGAGCTGTTTTTT; CDR3aa: CASSPTRQGTGELFF
abundance: .; j_gene: TRBJ1-1; len: 13; v_gene: TRBV6-5; d_gene: .; CDR3nt: TGTGCCAGCAGTTACGGAGACACCAAAGTAGCTTTCTTT; CDR3aa: CASSYGDTKVAFF